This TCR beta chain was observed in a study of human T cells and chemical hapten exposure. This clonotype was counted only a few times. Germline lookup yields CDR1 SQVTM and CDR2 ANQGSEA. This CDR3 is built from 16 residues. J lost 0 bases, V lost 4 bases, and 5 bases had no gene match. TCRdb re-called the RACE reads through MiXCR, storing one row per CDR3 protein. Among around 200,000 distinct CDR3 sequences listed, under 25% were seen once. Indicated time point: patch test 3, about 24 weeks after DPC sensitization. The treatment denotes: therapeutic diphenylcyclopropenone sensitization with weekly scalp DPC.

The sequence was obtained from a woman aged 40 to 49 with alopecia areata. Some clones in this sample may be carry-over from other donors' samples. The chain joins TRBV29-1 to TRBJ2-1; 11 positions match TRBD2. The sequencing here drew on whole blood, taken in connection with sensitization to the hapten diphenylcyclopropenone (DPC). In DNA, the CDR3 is TGCAGCGTTGGAGGGACTAGCGGACGCTCCTACAATGAGCAGTTCTTC. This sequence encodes CSVGGTSGRSYNEQFF.